The 25 T cell receptor beta chains presented below share a single source sample, sequenced in a study of PD-L1 blockade in urothelial cancer. Time point of the sample: pretreatment peripheral blood. Sequencing was performed with immunoSEQ multiplex PCR; in TCRdb, only in-frame clones are kept and a portion is missing. The sample yields tens of thousands of clones, 85% seen once. The material sequenced was PBMCs, taken around atezolizumab (anti-PD-L1) treatment. These receptors were collected from a man in his sixties with urothelial cancer.

The chain combines TRBV7-3 with TRBJ2-5; TRBD2 is a possible D gene (5 bases). Germline loops: CDR1 SGHTA, CDR2 FQGTGA. Between the trimmed V and J ends, which lost 5 bases and 0 bases, there was a span of 10 bases. This CDR3 has 14 residues. The DNA of the CDR3 is TGTGCCAGCAGCCCGGGGAGTAACCAAGAGACCCAGTACTTC. Its translation: CASSPGSNQETQYF.

This chain joins TRBV30 and TRBJ1-4; possible D gene TRBD1, 6 bases. The V gene lost 4 bases and the J gene lost 6 bases, with 15 bases spanning the gap. CDR1 is GTSNPN and CDR2 is SVGIG in the germline V gene (reference sequence). The CDR3 has 14 amino acids. The CDR3 nucleotides are TGTGCCTGGACCATTTGGGGGCCGGATGAAAAACTGTTTTTT. Amino acid sequence: CAWTIWGPDEKLFF.

The chain combines TRBV6-5 with TRBJ2-7, with D maybe TRBD1 (6 bases). CDR3 size: 14 residues. V was cut by 2 bases and J by 2 bases, with 10 bases left in between. The germline CDR1 and CDR2 sequences are MNHEY and SVGAGI. The CDR3 nucleotides are TGTGCCAGCAGTTACACGACAGGAACCTACGAGCAGTACTTC. This gives the protein CASSYTTGTYEQYF.

The genes are TRBV19 and TRBJ1-2; D ambiguous. The CDR3 runs 16 residues. Per the germline V gene, CDR1 is LNHDA and CDR2 is SQIVND (reference sequence). With 3 bases removed from V and 5 bases from J, the gap between germline ends came to 19 bases. The CDR3 region has the DNA TGTGCCAGTAGTATGGACGGAGGAAGGAAGTCGTATGGCTACACCTTC. This codes for CASSMDGGRKSYGYTF.

This rearrangement joins TRBV18 to TRBJ2-3; D gene ambiguous. CDR1 is KGHSH, CDR2 LQKENI, per germline. Trimming removed 5 bases from V and 0 bases from J, with 6 bases in between. There are 13 residues in the CDR3. The CDR3 is CASSSPSTDTQYF. The CDR3, as DNA: TGTGCCAGCTCAAGCCCTAGCACAGATACGCAGTATTTT.

The chain employs TRBV10-1 and TRBJ2-1; 9 positions agree with TRBD1. CDR3 length: 15 amino acids. Trimming took 6 bases from V and 6 from J; bases not matched to a gene: 9. Germline V gene data show CDR1 as WNHNN and CDR2 as SYGVQD (reference sequence). In nucleotides, the CDR3 is TGCGCCAGCAGCGCCCCGGGACAGGGATCCAATGAGCAGTTCTTC. It yields the protein CASSAPGQGSNEQFF.

By sample fraction, this clone is medium-sized. This chain connects TRBV7-9 to TRBJ2-7, with 8 nucleotides matching TRBD2. This CDR3 region has 15 residues. Germline CDR1 reads SEHNR; CDR2 reads FQNEAQ (reference sequence). V was pared by 5 bases and J by 5 bases, with 11 bases of the junction left unmatched. Here the CDR3 DNA reads TGTGCCAGCAGCACTGAGAGCGGGAGATCCCACGAGCAGTACTTC. Translating it yields CASSTESGRSHEQYF.

The chain is built from TRBV4-1 and TRBJ2-2, with TRBD2 matching over 8 bases. V shed 1 base, J shed 7 bases, and the junction held 11 bases outside the gene matches. The CDR3 length is 17 residues. Germline lookup yields CDR1 MGHRA and CDR2 YSYEKL. The CDR3, as DNA: TGCGCCAGCAGCCAAGTCTCGGGGGGGCGGGGAGTCGGGGAGCTGTTTTTT. Its translation: CASSQVSGGRGVGELFF.

The rearrangement links TRBV11-2 to TRBJ1-1; TRBD1 matches 11 bases. The germline CDR1 and CDR2 sequences are SGHAT and FQNNGV. The CDR3 has 17 residues. The V gene end was trimmed by 5 bases and the J gene end by 6 bases; junction bases not matched to a gene: 14. For the CDR3, the DNA is TGTGCCAGCAGCCCCCGGACAGGGGGCCGCGGTCGGGCTGAAGCTTTCTTT. It specifies CASSPRTGGRGRAEAFF.

J is TRBJ2-1 and V is TRBV30, with TRBD1 matching 7 bases. The germline gives CDR1 GTSNPN, CDR2 SVGIG (reference sequence). The CDR3 runs to 12 residues. Losses at the gene ends were 4 bases for V and 5 bases for J; bases not matched to a gene: 2. The CDR3 DNA reads TGTGCCTGGAAGGGGGCAGACAATGAGCAGTTCTTC. It specifies CAWKGADNEQFF.

The V gene is TRBV19, the J gene TRBJ1-6, with D unresolved. Germline V gene sequence: CDR1 LNHDA, CDR2 SQIVND (reference sequence). The CDR3 runs 12 residues. Trimming took 3 bases from V and 7 from J, leaving 4 bases between them. The CDR3 protein is CASSIQNSPLHF. CDR3 bases: TGTGCCAGTAGTATTCAGAATTCACCCCTCCACTTT.

This chain links TRBV18 with TRBJ2-7, with 8 bases aligning to TRBD1. This CDR3 contains 14 residues. V lost 3 bases to trimming and J lost 2 bases; unmatched junction nucleotides: 3. Germline V CDR1 and CDR2: KGHSH, LQKENI. DNA of the CDR3: TGTGCCAGCTCACCGGGACAGGCTACCTACGAGCAGTACTTC. It encodes CASSPGQATYEQYF.

V and J are TRBV15 and TRBJ1-6, with TRBD1 matching over 12 bases. V trimming: 3 bases; J trimming: 10 bases; junction bases outside the gene matches: 7. The CDR3 is 16 residues long. Germline loops: CDR1 LNHNV, CDR2 YYDKDF (reference sequence). As DNA, the CDR3 is TGTGCCACCAGCAGGGGACCGGGGACAGGGGGCTCACCCCTCCACTTT. Protein product: CATSRGPGTGGSPLHF. Variable domain in full (rest from reference TRBV15 and TRBJ1-6): DAMVIQNPRYQVTQFGKPVTLSCSQTLNHNVMYWYQQKSSQAPKLLFHYYDKDFNNEADTPDNFQSRRPNTSFCFLDIRSPGLGDTAMYLCATSRGPGTGGSPLHFGNGTRLTVT.

V is TRBV11-3 and J is TRBJ2-7; 8 bases match TRBD1. The V segment lost 4 bases and the J segment 6 bases; nucleotides outside the gene matches: 8. CDR1 is SGHNT, CDR2 YENEEA, per germline. This CDR3 comprises 14 residues. CDR3 nucleotide sequence: TGTGCCAGCAGCTCTGGACAGGGACGAGTCGAGCAGTACTTC. Its translation is CASSSGQGRVEQYF. Variable domain in full (rest from reference TRBV11-3 and TRBJ2-7): EAGVVQSPRYKIIEKKQPVAFWCNPISGHNTLYWYLQNLGQGPELLIRYENEEAVDDSQLPKDRFSAERLKGVDSTLKIQPAELGDSAVYLCASSSGQGRVEQYFGPGTRLTVT.

The V and J genes are TRBV19 and TRBJ2-7; D possibly corresponds to TRBD2 (5 bases). Trimming took 3 bases from V and 2 from J, leaving 14 bases between them. Germline CDR1 reads LNHDA; CDR2 reads SQIVND (reference sequence). This CDR3 is built from 15 residues. The CDR3 here is CASSISGFGTYEQYF. Written as DNA, the CDR3 is TGTGCCAGTAGTATTTCGGGGTTTGGAACCTACGAGCAGTACTTC.

The chain has TRBV7-9 and TRBJ2-5, with 7 bases that match TRBD1. The CDR3 runs to 15 residues. V lost 1 base to trimming and J lost 5 bases; unmatched junction nucleotides: 7. Looked up from germline, CDR1 is SEHNR and CDR2 is FQNEAQ (reference sequence). The CDR3 here is CASSLGTGSRETQYF. CDR3 DNA sequence: TGTGCCAGCAGCTTAGGGACAGGTTCCAGGGAGACCCAGTACTTC.

The chain uses TRBV5-1 and TRBJ1-1; no reliable D call. V was trimmed by 0 bases and J by 3 bases, leaving 6 bases between them. CDR1 is SGHRS, CDR2 YFSETQ, per germline. The CDR3 has 13 residues. The CDR3 protein is CASSLAPDTEAFF. DNA of the CDR3: TGCGCCAGCAGCTTGGCTCCGGACACTGAAGCTTTCTTT.

The rearrangement links TRBV6-5 to TRBJ1-2; the match to TRBD1 covers 9 bases. Germline-derived CDR1 and CDR2 are MNHEY and SVGAGI. V lost 6 bases, J lost 6 bases, and 2 bases stayed unmatched. This CDR3 region has 12 residues. The chain's CDR3 is CASSYRGHGYTF. CDR3 nucleotides: TGTGCCAGCAGCTACAGGGGGCATGGCTACACCTTC.

The chain employs TRBV7-8 and TRBJ2-7; TRBD2 might be the D (7 bases). This CDR3 spans 18 amino acids. V gave up 2 bases and J gave up 3 bases, with 23 bases separating them. Germline assignment: CDR1 SGHVS and CDR2 FQNEAQ. Here the CDR3 reads CASSLLGGAGAVLYEQYF. For the CDR3, the DNA is TGTGCCAGCAGCTTACTTGGCGGGGCGGGGGCTGTTCTCTACGAGCAGTACTTC. Full variable domain (outside the CDR3, taken from reference TRBV7-8 and TRBJ2-7): GAGVSQSPRYKVAKRGQDVALRCDPISGHVSLFWYQQALGQGPEFLTYFQNEAQLDKSGLPSDRFFAERPEGSVSTLKIQRTQQEDSAVYLCASSLLGGAGAVLYEQYFGPGTRLTVT.

This chain uses TRBV5-1 with TRBJ1-2; 7 bases agree with TRBD1. The ends lost 0 bases at V and 3 bases at J; junction bases unmatched: 2. The germline gives CDR1 SGHRS, CDR2 YFSETQ. CDR3 length equals 14 residues. The CDR3 DNA is TGCGCCAGCAGCTTGGGACAGGGAGACTATGGCTACACCTTC. Protein: CASSLGQGDYGYTF.

This clone is a singleton in its sample. V gene TRBV29-1 combines with J gene TRBJ2-7; 10 bases match TRBD2. The CDR3 has 13 amino acids. Germline V gene lookup returns CDR1 SQVTM and CDR2 ANQGSEA. Trimming removed 6 bases from V and 3 bases from J; junction bases left unmatched: 5. The CDR3 loop is CSVFSGRLYEQYF. In DNA form, the CDR3 reads TGCAGCGTATTTAGCGGGAGGCTCTACGAGCAGTACTTC.

The chain couples TRBV5-4 to TRBJ2-7, with no clear D. Germline V gives CDR1 SGHNT, CDR2 YYREEE (reference sequence). Trimming took off 3 bases at V and 0 bases at J, with 4 bases between the two ends. The CDR3 length is 12 residues. CDR3 bases: TGTGCCAGCAGCTGGCACTCCTACGAGCAGTACTTC. It translates to CASSWHSYEQYF.

The chain couples TRBV2 to TRBJ2-7; TRBD1 is a possible D gene (6 bases). The CDR3 is 15 residues long. The V and J ends lost 2 bases and 2 bases respectively, with 13 bases between them. Germline V gene data show CDR1 as SNHLY and CDR2 as FYNNEI. The CDR3, as DNA: TGTGCCAGCAGTGAACGGCAGGGGCAAGCCTACGAGCAGTACTTC. Protein: CASSERQGQAYEQYF.

The chain combines TRBV19 with TRBJ1-4; possible D gene TRBD1, 6 bases. Deletions cut 5 bases from V and 4 bases from J, with 11 bases between. This CDR3 spans 14 amino acids. Germline V lookup: CDR1 LNHDA, CDR2 SQIVND (reference sequence). Here the CDR3 reads CASSRGQLNEKLFF. The CDR3, as DNA: TGTGCCAGTAGTCGAGGACAGCTTAATGAAAAACTGTTTTTT.

The chain is built from TRBV7-9 and TRBJ2-7; 11 nucleotides line up with TRBD1. This CDR3 has 15 residues. The junction had 9 bases not matched to a gene; V was cut back by 4 bases and J by 7 bases. Germline CDR1 and CDR2: SEHNR and FQNEAQ (reference sequence). CDR3 loop: CASSSAGQGAREQYF. The DNA of the CDR3 is TGTGCCAGCAGCTCCGCCGGACAGGGGGCGCGGGAGCAGTACTTC.